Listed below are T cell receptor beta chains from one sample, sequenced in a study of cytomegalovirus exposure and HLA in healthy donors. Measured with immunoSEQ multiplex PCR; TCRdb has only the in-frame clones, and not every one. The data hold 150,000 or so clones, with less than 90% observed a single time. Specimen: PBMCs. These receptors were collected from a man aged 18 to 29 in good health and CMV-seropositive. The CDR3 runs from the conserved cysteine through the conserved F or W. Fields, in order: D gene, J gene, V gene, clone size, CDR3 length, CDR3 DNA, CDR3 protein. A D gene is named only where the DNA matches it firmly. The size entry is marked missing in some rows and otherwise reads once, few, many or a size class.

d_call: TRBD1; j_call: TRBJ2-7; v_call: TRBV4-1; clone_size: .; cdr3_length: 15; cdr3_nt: TGCGCCAGCAGCCACCGACAGGGGGCACTTTACGAGCAGTACTTC; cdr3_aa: CASSHRQGALYEQYF
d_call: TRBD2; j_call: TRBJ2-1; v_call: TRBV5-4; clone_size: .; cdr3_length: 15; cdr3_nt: TGTGCCAGCAGCTTGGGGCCGGGAGGTCCGAATGAGCAGTTCTTC; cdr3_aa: CASSLGPGGPNEQFF
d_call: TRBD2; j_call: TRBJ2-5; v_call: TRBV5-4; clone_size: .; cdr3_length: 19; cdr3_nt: TGTGCCAGCAGCTTAAGAGGACTAGCGGGAGTGGGGTACCAAGAGACCCAGTACTTC; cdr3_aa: CASSLRGLAGVGYQETQYF
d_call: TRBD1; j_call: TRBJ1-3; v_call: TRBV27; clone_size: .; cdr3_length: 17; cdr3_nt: TGTGCCAGCAGTTCGTTGGGACAGGGATTCTCTGGAAACACCATATATTTT; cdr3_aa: CASSSLGQGFSGNTIYF
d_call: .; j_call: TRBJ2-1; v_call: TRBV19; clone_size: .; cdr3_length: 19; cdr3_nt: TGTGCCAGTAGTACATCTGACAGGTCAACCACTCTCTCCTACAATGAGCAGTTCTTC; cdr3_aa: CASSTSDRSTTLSYNEQFF
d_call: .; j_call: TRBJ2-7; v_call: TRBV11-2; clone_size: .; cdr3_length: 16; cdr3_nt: TGTGCCAGCAGCTTAGAGAGGCAACCCTCCTCCTACGAGCAGTACTTC; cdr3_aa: CASSLERQPSSYEQYF
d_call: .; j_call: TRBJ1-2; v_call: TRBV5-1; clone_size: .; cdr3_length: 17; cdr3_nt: TGCGCCAGCAGCCCCGGCTGGGGGCAGGGACGGATTTATGGCTACACCTTC; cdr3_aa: CASSPGWGQGRIYGYTF
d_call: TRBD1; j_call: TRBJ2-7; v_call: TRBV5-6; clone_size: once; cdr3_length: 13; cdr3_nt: TGTGCCAGCAGCCTTTACAGGGGGCGCGAGCAGTACTTC; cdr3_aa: CASSLYRGREQYF
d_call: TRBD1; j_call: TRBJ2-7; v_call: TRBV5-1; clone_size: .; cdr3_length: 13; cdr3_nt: TGCGCCAGCAGCTTGGCCAGGGGGTACGAGCAGTACTTC; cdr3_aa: CASSLARGYEQYF
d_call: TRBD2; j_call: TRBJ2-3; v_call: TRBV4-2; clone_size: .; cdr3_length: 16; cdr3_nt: TGTGCCAGCAGCCAAGACCATGCTAGCGGGGCAGATACGCAGTATTTT; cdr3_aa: CASSQDHASGADTQYF
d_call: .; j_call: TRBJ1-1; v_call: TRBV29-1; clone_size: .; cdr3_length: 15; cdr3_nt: TGCAGCGTTGTTTTGGAGTGGGTCGGGGACACTGAAGCTTTCTTT; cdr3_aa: CSVVLEWVGDTEAFF
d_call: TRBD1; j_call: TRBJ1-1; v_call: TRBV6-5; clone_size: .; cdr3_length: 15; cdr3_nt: TGTGCCAGCAGGGACAGGGGGCCGAAGAACACTGAAGCTTTCTTT; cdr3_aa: CASRDRGPKNTEAFF
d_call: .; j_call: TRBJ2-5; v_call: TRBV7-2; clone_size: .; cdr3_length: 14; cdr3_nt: TGTGCCAGCAGCCTTGCCGGGAACCGAGAGACCCAGTACTTC; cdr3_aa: CASSLAGNRETQYF
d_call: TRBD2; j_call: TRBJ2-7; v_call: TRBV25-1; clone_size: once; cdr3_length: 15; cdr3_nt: TGTGCCAGCAGTGGGCCGGGACTAGCGCAAAACGAGCAGTACTTC; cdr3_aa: CASSGPGLAQNEQYF
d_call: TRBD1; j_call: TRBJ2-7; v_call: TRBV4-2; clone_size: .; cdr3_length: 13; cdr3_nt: TGTGCCAGCAGCCATCGACAGGGGAGGGAGCAGTACTTC; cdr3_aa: CASSHRQGREQYF
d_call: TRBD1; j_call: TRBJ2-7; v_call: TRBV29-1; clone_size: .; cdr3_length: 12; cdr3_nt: TGCAGCGCTCGACAGGGGGCGCAGGAGCAGTACTTC; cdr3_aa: CSARQGAQEQYF
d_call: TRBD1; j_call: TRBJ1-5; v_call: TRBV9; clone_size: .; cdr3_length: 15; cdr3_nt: TGTGCCAGCAGCGGAGGACAGGGAGGTAGTGGGCCCCAGCATTTT; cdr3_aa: CASSGGQGGSGPQHF
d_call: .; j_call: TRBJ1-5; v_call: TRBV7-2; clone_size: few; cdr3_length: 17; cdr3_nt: TGTGCCAGCAGCTTAGCGCTATTGGGGGCTAGTAATCAGCCCCAGCATTTT; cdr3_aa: CASSLALLGASNQPQHF
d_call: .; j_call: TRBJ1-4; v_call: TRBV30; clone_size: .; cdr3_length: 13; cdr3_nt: TGTGCCTGGGGTGTGGGGGGAGCCGAAAAACTGTTTTTT; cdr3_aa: CAWGVGGAEKLFF
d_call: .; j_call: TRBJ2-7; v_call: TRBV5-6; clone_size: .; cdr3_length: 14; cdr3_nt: TGTGCCAGCAGCTTCGGGAAGGGCGGCTACGAGCAGTACTTC; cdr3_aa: CASSFGKGGYEQYF
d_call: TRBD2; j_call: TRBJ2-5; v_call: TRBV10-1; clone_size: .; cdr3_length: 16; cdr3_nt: TGCGCCAGCACTCGACTAGCGGGCCACTCTGAAGAGACCCAGTACTTC; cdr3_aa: CASTRLAGHSEETQYF
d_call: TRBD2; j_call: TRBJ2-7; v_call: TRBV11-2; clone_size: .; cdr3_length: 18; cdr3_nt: TGTGCCAGCAGCCCCATGGGACTAGCGGGAGGGATTTCCTACGAGCAGTACTTC; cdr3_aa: CASSPMGLAGGISYEQYF
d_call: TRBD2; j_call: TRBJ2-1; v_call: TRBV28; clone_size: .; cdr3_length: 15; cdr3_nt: TGTGCCAGCAGTTTGTGGCTAGCGGGATACAATGAGCAGTTCTTC; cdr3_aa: CASSLWLAGYNEQFF
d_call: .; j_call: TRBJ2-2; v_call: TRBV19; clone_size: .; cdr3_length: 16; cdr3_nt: TGTGCCAGTAGTCCCAGGGCAGGGAAGAACACCGGGGAGCTGTTTTTT; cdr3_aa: CASSPRAGKNTGELFF
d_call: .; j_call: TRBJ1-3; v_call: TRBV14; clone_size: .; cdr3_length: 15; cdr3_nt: TGTGCCAGCAGCACTCGACTGCACTCTGGAAACACCATATATTTT; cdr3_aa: CASSTRLHSGNTIYF
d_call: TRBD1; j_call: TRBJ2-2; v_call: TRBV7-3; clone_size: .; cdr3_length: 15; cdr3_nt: TGTGCCAGCAGCTTAGCGGGACAGGGAGCCGGGGAGCTGTTTTTT; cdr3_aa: CASSLAGQGAGELFF
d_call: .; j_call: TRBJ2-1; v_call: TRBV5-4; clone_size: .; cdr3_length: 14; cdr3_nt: TGTGCCAGCAGCTTGGGGGCCAGGGCCGATGAGCAGTTCTTC; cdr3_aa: CASSLGARADEQFF
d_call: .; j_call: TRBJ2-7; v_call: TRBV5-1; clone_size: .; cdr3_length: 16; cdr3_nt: TGCGCCAGCAGCTTCAATAGTATAGCGGAAACCTACGAGCAGTACTTC; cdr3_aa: CASSFNSIAETYEQYF
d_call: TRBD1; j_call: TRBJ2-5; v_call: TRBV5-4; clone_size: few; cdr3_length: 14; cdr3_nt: TGTGCCAGCAGCTTGCCCGGGACAGAAGAGACCCAGTACTTC; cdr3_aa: CASSLPGTEETQYF
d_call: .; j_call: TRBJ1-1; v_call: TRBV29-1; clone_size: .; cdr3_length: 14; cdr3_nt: TGCAGCGTTGTCCTCCAGCTCAGGGGCACTGAAGCTTTCTTT; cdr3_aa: CSVVLQLRGTEAFF
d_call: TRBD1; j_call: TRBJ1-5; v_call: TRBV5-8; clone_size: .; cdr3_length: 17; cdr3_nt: TGTGCCAGCAGCCGTCAACAGGGGGCTTGGGACAATCAGCCCCAGCATTTT; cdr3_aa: CASSRQQGAWDNQPQHF
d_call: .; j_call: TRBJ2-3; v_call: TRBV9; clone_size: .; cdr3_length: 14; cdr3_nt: TGTGCCAGCAGCGTGACCGGGAAACCAGATACGCAGTATTTT; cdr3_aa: CASSVTGKPDTQYF
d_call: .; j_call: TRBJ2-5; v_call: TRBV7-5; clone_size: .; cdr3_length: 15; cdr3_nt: TGTGTCAGAAGCTTCACGGTACAGGGTGATGAGACCCAGTACTTC; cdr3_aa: CVRSFTVQGDETQYF
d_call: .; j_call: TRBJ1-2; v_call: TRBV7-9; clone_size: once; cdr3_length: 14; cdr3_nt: TGTGCCAGCAGCCCTGACAGCAGCTATGGCGGCTACACCTTC; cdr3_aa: CASSPDSSYGGYTF
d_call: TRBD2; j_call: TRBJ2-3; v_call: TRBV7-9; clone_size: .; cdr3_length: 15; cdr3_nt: TGTGCCAGCAGCCGGACTAGCGGAGGCACAGATACGCAGTATTTT; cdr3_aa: CASSRTSGGTDTQYF